This T cell receptor beta chain was captured by sequencing in a study of shared clonotypes between healthy human individuals. The V gene's germline CDR1 is SQVTM and CDR2 ANQGSEA. This CDR3 is 12 amino acids long. Repertoires were generated with immunoSEQ multiplex PCR, while TCRdb's copy carries only in-frame clones and drops some. The sample has some 500,000 clones, roughly 95% seen once. General observations from the study: The diversity represented, both genetic and in exposure history, was limited by few donors.

Adults of Caucasian background living in Nashville, Tennessee made up all donors. Splitting the CD4+ cells yielded a CD45RA+ naive subset and a CD45RA-negative memory subset. For this clone: No antigen is known for it.

The sequenced sample consisted of naive CD4+ T cells sorted from blood. Noted subset: CD45RA+ positively selected. The chain has TRBV29-1 and TRBJ2-5; D is undetermined. The J call is in doubt because the DNA end fits TRBJ2-7 better. The sequence derives from a woman under 40 in good health. In nucleotides, the CDR3 is TGCAGCGTTATCCCGGACGTGTACGAGCAGTACTTC. It encodes CSVIPDVYEQYF.